This T cell receptor beta chain was retrieved from a study of vaccination effects on CD4 cells after COVID-19. The repertoire was sequenced with immunoSEQ multiplex PCR; TCRdb's copy has only in-frame clones and lacks some. The table records over 25,000 clones, roughly 77% of them present only once. ViraFEST used viral peptide pools to expand antigen-specific CD4+ T cells before sequencing. Isolation of CD4+ T cells took place after nine to ten days of culture. Everyone in the study got two shots of either the BNT162b2 or mRNA-1273 vaccine. A remark on this clone: Its cognate antigen is unknown.

The V gene's germline CDR1 is ENHRY and CDR2 SYGVKD. CDR3 length: 14 amino acids. Between the trimmed V and J ends, which lost 9 bases and 7 bases, there was a span of 16 bases. Source: CD4+ T cells from PBMCs cultured with HCoV-229E spike peptides, taken after COVID-19 vaccination. The V gene is TRBV10-3, the J gene TRBJ1-6; no clear D gene. The sequence derives from a human donor who received a COVID-19 vaccine. In nucleotides, the CDR3 is TGTGCCATATCCCGGGAGCGATCCAATTCACCCCTCCACTTT. Its protein is CAISRERSNSPLHF.